This TCR beta chain was observed in a study of cytomegalovirus exposure and HLA in healthy donors (dated by TCRdb to the late 2010s). Background on the whole study: In an earlier analysis of around 540 of the donors, under 300 Gb of sequence data and just under 120 million unique TCR beta sequences from 180 million or so T cells were reported. An early release covering some 640 HLA-typed donors comprised about 320 gigabases of sequencing data and roughly 85 million unique TCR sequences. The genetic ancestry cluster associated with self-reported Caucasian donors included around four fifths of the roughly 400 genotyped donors. The aim of the study was to test whether cataloging public T cell receptors could identify signatures of past pathogen exposure. The study profiled the T cell repertoires of fewer than 850 subjects by immunosequencing and related them to cytomegalovirus serostatus. In addition to the first cohort of about 650 subjects, a separate validation cohort of 120 different subjects was used. To predict cytomegalovirus infection status, the study combined high-throughput TCR immunosequencing, statistical association of individual TCRs with disease status, and machine learning. A later analysis re-analyzed previously published TCR beta repertoires from hundreds of donors and added high-resolution HLA genotyping to study TCR occurrence patterns. The later analysis used no new phenotypic data to find candidate immune exposures, relying instead on TCR beta sequences and their occurrence across donors. In an earlier analysis of about 590 of the donors, high-throughput TCR beta sequencing was used to judge whether each TCR beta V gene segment behaved as functional or pseudogenic. Donor age, sex, ethnicity and CMV serostatus were collected together with the repertoire data. A later genetic analysis used genome-wide SNP genotypes for about 60% of the roughly 700 donors, treating that subset as a discovery cohort. All discovery cohort repertoires had been generated using a single sequencing platform. Class I and class II HLA loci were covered by the typing at four-digit resolution. Typing coverage differed by locus: A, B, C, DRB1 and DQB1 were typed in roughly 629-640 donors, DQA1 in approximately 520, DPA1 in over 600, and DPB1 in around 490. Four or five DR-DQ haplotypes were handled as single units for association and clustering because linkage in the cohort was strong. On average, approximately 250,000 unique TCR beta nucleotide sequences were sequenced per donor among 398 genotyped donors of the cohort, with 15% to 20% of those sequences being non-productive. What the study reported, not specific to this receptor: Immune exposure information for the cohort was limited to CMV serostatus. In a later analysis, TCR association rates were found to vary across HLA loci, with the most associated TCRs seen for DRB1 alleles and the fewest for HLA-C alleles. It was suggested by the authors that the approach could potentially be generalized to other disease states and immunological phenotypes. The study listed 150 to 200 TCR beta chains as associated with cytomegalovirus. A later genetic analysis reported fewer N-insertions in productive TCRs among donors in an Asian-associated ancestry cluster than the roughly 700-donor mean. In vitro tests confirmed that a few of the cytomegalovirus-associated TCR beta chains recognize cytomegalovirus antigens. A further reported finding was that TCR beta sequences accurately predicted the HLA-A and HLA-B alleles for most subjects in the first cohort. According to a later analysis, most CMV-associated TCR beta chains appeared to be HLA-restricted, and the HLA associations seemed to be driven largely by CMV exposure. Broadly in line with IMGT annotations, most TCR beta V segments showed up in productive rearrangements about 90% or about 30% of the time in an earlier analysis of several hundred of the donors. Most TCR sequences were observed very rarely across donors, whereas some public TCRs were present in many individuals. A later genetic analysis associated a missense DCLRE1C variant with V-gene and J-gene trimming of TCR beta chains, and an independent cohort replicated the association. Because the 87-base-pair reads could not distinguish some IMGT-functional V segments, including TRBV6-2 and TRBV6-3, those segments were excluded. In a later analysis, several top co-occurrence clusters were reported to appear linked to parvovirus B19, influenza, CMV and Epstein-Barr virus. Roughly 17 rarely observed V segments, including chromosome 9 orphons, were excluded from the earlier analysis of several hundred of the donors because counts were too low. Only TCR beta chains were sequenced in this cohort, and the absence of alpha or paired-chain data limited detectable features. Correlated functional status among segregating V segments might reflect linkage disequilibrium, but an unknown experimental factor could not be ruled out. Assigning TCR associations to individual alleles was difficult when HLA alleles, especially DR and DQ, strongly co-occurred. Because some donors lacked HLA typing at each locus, the association tests relied only on the typed subset. Cytomegalovirus status was reported to be diagnosed by the classifier with high specificity and sensitivity in both the original and validation cohorts. A later analysis found that HLA-associated TCR beta chains were more clonally expanded and had lower generation probabilities than equally common non-associated chains. Presence/absence analyses assumed roughly uniform sequencing depth across donors, an assumption that may not hold. A cluster of highly shared sequence variants was judged likely to be a technical artifact of the sequencing pipeline. A later analysis associated 17,000 or so TCR beta sequences with specific HLA alleles at a false discovery rate of 0.05.

The cohort consisted of hundreds of healthy bone marrow donors. At the time of sampling, all cohort members were nominally healthy, though unrecorded immune exposures were likely present. The donor was CMV seronegative and belonged to the group of more than 300 seronegative cohort members. Every donor gave a peripheral blood sample, and the peripheral blood mononuclear cells from that sample were used for TCR beta sequencing. Genomic DNA was extracted from the blood cell samples with the Qiagen DNeasy Blood Extraction Kit. Comment on this clone: Which antigen it targets is not known. No base-level quality is on record; no much larger clone is a single base apart.

Preparation of the library involved the immunoSEQ multiplex PCR assay. For the multiplex PCR, a mixture combining 60 forward primers for TCR Vbeta segments and 13 reverse primers for TCR Jbeta segments was used. The CDR3 region of rearranged TCR beta genes was amplified from genomic DNA with a multiplex PCR assay. On the Illumina HiSeq System, the amplified TCR beta libraries were sequenced as 87-base-pair reads. As for how the authors treated the data: In a later analysis, some 80 million unique TCR beta chains were counted across the approximately 620 repertoires, and around 10 million of these chains were shared by at least two donors. Raw reads were error-corrected and collapsed into unique sequences by a nearest-neighbor algorithm in which closely related sequences were merged to remove PCR and sequencing errors. CDR3 sequences were aligned to IMGT reference sequences to assign V, D and J gene segments. For a sequence to be retained, a match of at least six nucleotides to both a V gene segment and a J gene segment was required. A rearrangement counted as productive if the CDR3 had no stop codons and remained in frame with V and J, and every other rearrangement counted as non-productive. CDR3 was defined according to IMGT convention as the region running from the second conserved V-encoded cysteine to the conserved J-encoded phenylalanine. In an earlier analysis of around 640 of the donors, sequences lacking an unambiguous match to a single V gene segment were excluded. An earlier analysis of a few hundred of the donors classified V segments as functional when productive rearrangements were above 56.7% and as segregating when the standard deviation between donors was above 5%. A statistical classification framework was built to diagnose cytomegalovirus status from the catalog of TCR beta chain sequences. A later analysis assigned V and J genes by comparing TCR nucleotide sequences with IMGT/GENE-DB human TR gene sequences. In a later analysis, CDR3 sequences and most-parsimonious VDJ recombination scenarios were assigned using the TCRdist pipeline. In a later analysis, every TCR beta chain was defined by the combination of its CDR3 amino acid sequence and its V-gene family, and reads without a unique V-gene family were dropped. In a later analysis, 450 to 600 highly shared, low-generation-probability nucleotide sequences were removed to address suspected cross-contamination and a sequencing artifact. In a later analysis, a clonal expansion index was calculated for each public chain from normalized within-repertoire ranks of inferred template counts. Generation probabilities in a later analysis came from a VDJ recombination model fitted to out-of-frame rearrangements, and those results were checked against IGoR. A later analysis scored TCR-TCR, TCR-HLA and TCR-CMV co-occurrence with hypergeometric tests, applying a repertoire-size bias correction to TCR pairs. A later analysis estimated false discovery rates by permuting HLA or CMV assignments 20 times. In a later analysis, co-occurring TCRs were grouped with DBSCAN, and TCRdist sequence similarity was added when clustering was performed within HLA-allele-positive subsets. Repertoires with fewer than 30,000 or more than 120,000 public chains were left out of co-occurrence clustering, as were five repertoires with anomalous nucleotide sharing. TCRdb holds this immuneACCESS table with in-frame rearrangements only. Some clones are missing; in checked studies, unresolved V genes explain under half, and the rest has no known cause. The V and J calls and clone size come from that table; D and trimming were worked out from the DNA. The sample records approximately 46,000 clones, approximately 68% of which are singletons. About 6% of the sample is held by the ten biggest clonotypes.

The germline V gene supplies CDR1 MGHRA and CDR2 YSYEKL. The CDR3 spans 15 residues, from the cysteine through the phenylalanine. Left in the record is the CDR3 DNA by itself, 45 bases read in frame from the first base. Trimming leaves V shorter by 1 base and J shorter by 5 bases, with the junction holding 5 bases beyond the gene matches. The sequence was obtained from a man aged 30 to 39 in good health and CMV-seronegative. The chain was built from TRBV4-1 and TRBJ2-1, and 7 bases in between align with TRBD2. Sequencing input: PBMCs. The DNA sequence follows: TGCGCCAGCAGCCAAGCGGTACTAGCGCACAATGAGCAGTTCTTC. Its protein reads: CASSQAVLAHNEQFF.